The text below deals with one TCR beta chain. This specimen comes from a study of blood T cell repertoires in COVID-19. Study-wide background: Samples of COVID-19 (acute and convalescent) were obtained from the United States, Italy and Spain. PBMCs, B-cell-depleted T cells, or T cells provided the cDNA or gDNA that made up the material.

Original handling: The assay estimated nucleated cells by amplifying reference gene primers. TCRdb's copy holds only in-frame clones and misses some; the assay was immunoSEQ multiplex PCR. The DNA gave D and trimming, while V, J and clone size come from that table. Of about 73,000 clones listed, roughly 88% are singletons. The CDR3 spans 15 residues. The germline V gene has CDR1 LNHNV and CDR2 YYDKDF (reference sequence). The V and J ends lost 0 bases and 6 bases respectively, with 12 bases between them. The sequencing sample was made of peripheral blood. The chain combines TRBV15 with TRBJ1-5; unclear D gene. The clonotype was recovered from a man older than 75 with active or convalescent COVID-19. CDR3 nucleotide sequence: TGTGCCACCAGCAGAGATCCGAGAGACTCTCAGCCCCAGCATTTT. Protein sequence: CATSRDPRDSQPQHF.